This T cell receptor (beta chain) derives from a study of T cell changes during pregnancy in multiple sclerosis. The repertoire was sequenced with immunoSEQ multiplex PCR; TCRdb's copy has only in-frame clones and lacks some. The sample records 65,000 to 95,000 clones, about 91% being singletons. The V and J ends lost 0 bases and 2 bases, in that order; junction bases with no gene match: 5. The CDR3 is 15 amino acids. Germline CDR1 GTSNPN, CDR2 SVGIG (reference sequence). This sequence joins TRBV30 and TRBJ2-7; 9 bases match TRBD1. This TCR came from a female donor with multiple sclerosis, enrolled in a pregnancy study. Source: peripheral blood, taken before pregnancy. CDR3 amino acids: CAWSVGQGLAYEQYF. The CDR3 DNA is TGTGCCTGGAGTGTAGGACAGGGGCTTGCCTACGAGCAGTACTTC.